Following are 2 T cell receptor beta chains from one sample sequenced in a study of vaccination and CD4 T cells after COVID-19. Stated treatment: roughly 10-day PBMC culture with coronavirus spike peptide pools or control peptides (ViraFEST assay). For these receptors, no antigen is known. Researchers used the Oncomine TCR Beta short-read assay to sequence DNA from cultured CD4+ T cells. TCRdb ran MiXCR on the PCR reads and lists one entry per CDR3 protein. The sample shows 20,000 to 25,000 distinct CDR3 sequences, approximately 70% of them seen only once. Sequenced: CD4+ T cells from blood, cultured in vitro. These receptors were collected from a human donor who had recovered from COVID-19.

The V and J genes are TRBV6-5 and TRBJ1-1; D is ambiguous. This CDR3 contains 13 residues. The germline V and J ends were trimmed by 2 bases and 7 bases, with 11 bases remaining between them. Germline lookup yields CDR1 MNHEY and CDR2 SVGAGI. CDR3 bases: TGTGCCAGCAGTTACGGGTTAATGGGTGAAGCTTTCTTT. It is translated as CASSYGLMGEAFF.

The chain joins TRBV7-2 to TRBJ2-2; 8 positions agree with TRBD1. The CDR3 sequence is 16 residues long. Trimming cost V 1 base and J 2 bases; bases outside gene matches: 3. Germline CDR1 SGHTA, CDR2 FQGNSA. DNA for the CDR3: TGTGCCAGCAGCTTAGGGACAGGGAAAAACACCGGGGAGCTGTTTTTT. This sequence encodes CASSLGTGKNTGELFF.